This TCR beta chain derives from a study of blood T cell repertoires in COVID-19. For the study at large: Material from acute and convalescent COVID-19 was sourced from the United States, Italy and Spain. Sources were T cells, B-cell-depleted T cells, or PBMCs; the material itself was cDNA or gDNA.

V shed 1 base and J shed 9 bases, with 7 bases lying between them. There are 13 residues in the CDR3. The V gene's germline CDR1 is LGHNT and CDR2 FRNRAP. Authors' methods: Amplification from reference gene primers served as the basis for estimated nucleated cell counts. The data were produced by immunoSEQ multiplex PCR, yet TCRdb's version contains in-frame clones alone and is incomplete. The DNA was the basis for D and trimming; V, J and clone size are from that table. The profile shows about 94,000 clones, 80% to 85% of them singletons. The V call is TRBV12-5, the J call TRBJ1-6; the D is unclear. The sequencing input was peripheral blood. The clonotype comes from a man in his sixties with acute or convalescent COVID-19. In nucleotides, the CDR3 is TGTGCTAGTGGTTTGGAACGGGGTTCACCCCTCCACTTT. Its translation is CASGLERGSPLHF.